This T cell receptor (beta chain) is drawn from a study of blood T cells in healthy people across ages. Between the trimmed V and J ends, which lost 6 bases and 3 bases, there was a span of 15 bases. CDR3 size: 14 residues. The germline V gene encodes CDR1 DFQATT and CDR2 SNEGSKA (reference sequence). It was with a sample-barcoded 5' primer and a J-beta primer mix that a second PCR of about 6 to 12 cycles was run. TCRdb used MiXCR to reprocess the 5' RACE reads, holding one entry per CDR3 protein. The repertoire holds about 1.8 million distinct CDR3 sequences, with roughly 50% as singletons. The receptor's source is a woman between 40 and 50 years old in good health. The sample consisted of blood. This sequence joins TRBV20-1 and TRBJ2-1; D might be TRBD2 (6 bases). The CDR3 region has the DNA TGCAGTGCCCCCCGACTAGATTACTACAATGAGCAGTTCTTC. Its protein product is CSAPRLDYYNEQFF.